This entry features one T cell receptor beta chain sequence. Each CDR3 protein gets one entry after TCRdb re-called the 5' RACE reads with MiXCR. The sample has around 690,000 distinct CDR3 sequences, 21% seen once. The sample comes from a study of identical twins. The CDR3 extends over 13 amino acids. The V segment lost 5 bases and the J segment 8 bases; nucleotides outside the gene matches: 5. Another study also made use of these data, one on T cells expressing NK-cell markers.

The sequencing input was PBMCs. The sequence derives from a woman in her late teens or twenties in good health. The V and J genes are TRBV12-3 or TRBV12-4 and TRBJ1-5, with 8 positions matching TRBD1. CDR3 bases: TGTGCCAGCAGTCGACAGGGGTCTGAGCCCCAGCATTTT. Translating it yields CASSRQGSEPQHF.